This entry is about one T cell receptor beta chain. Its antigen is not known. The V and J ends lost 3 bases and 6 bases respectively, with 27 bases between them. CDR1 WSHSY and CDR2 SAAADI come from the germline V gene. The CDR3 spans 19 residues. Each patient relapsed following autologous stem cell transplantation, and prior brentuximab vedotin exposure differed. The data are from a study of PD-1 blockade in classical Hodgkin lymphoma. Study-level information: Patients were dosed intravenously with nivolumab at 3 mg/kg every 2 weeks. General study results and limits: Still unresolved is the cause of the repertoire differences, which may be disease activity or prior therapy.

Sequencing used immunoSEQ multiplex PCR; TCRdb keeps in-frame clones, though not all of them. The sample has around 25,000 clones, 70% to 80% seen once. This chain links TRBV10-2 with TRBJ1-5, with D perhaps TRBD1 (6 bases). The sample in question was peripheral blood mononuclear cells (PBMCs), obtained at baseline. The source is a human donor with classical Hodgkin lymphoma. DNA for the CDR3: TGCGCCAGCAGTGAAGTCGGTCACCTAGGGGACACTCTGATTCAGCCCCAGCATTTT. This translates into CASSEVGHLGDTLIQPQHF.